One sample yielded the 25 T cell receptor beta chains listed below, sequenced in a study of T cell repertoires in cytomegalovirus infection. TCRdb used MiXCR to reprocess the reads, holding one entry per CDR3 protein. The table has some 180,000 distinct CDR3 sequences, 8% to 10% seen once. Input material: PBMCs. The receptors were gathered from a human donor in good health (CMV status not recorded). Some clones in this sample may be carry-over from other donors' samples.

V gene TRBV5-4 combines with J gene TRBJ2-1; 10 positions match TRBD2. V lost 1 base and J lost 5; bases outside the gene matches: 9. This CDR3 has 17 amino acids. Germline V gene sequence: CDR1 SGHNT, CDR2 YYREEE (reference sequence). CDR3 region: CASSLYGASGGNNEQFF. CDR3 coding DNA: TGTGCCAGCAGCTTGTACGGGGCTAGCGGGGGCAACAATGAGCAGTTCTTC.

There are many counts of this clonotype. V and J are TRBV28 and TRBJ1-1; 7 bases align to TRBD1. This CDR3 spans 16 amino acids. From germline, CDR1 is MDHEN and CDR2 SYDVKM. V lost 5 bases, J lost 1 base, and 10 bases stayed unmatched. The CDR3 nucleotides read TGTGCCAGCAGTCCGCTGACAGGGCCCGCGAACACTGAAGCTTTCTTT. Amino acids: CASSPLTGPANTEAFF.

V usage is TRBV25-1 and J usage is TRBJ2-5, with D tentatively TRBD2 (5 bases). The V end was cut by 0 bases, the J end by 7 bases, with 15 bases between. Germline loops: CDR1 MGHDK, CDR2 SYGVNS. CDR3 length: 15 residues. This CDR3 reads CASSEYREARGTQYF. Here the CDR3 DNA reads TGTGCCAGCAGTGAATACCGGGAAGCACGGGGGACCCAGTACTTC.

This clonotype was detected only a few times. This chain connects TRBV5-6 to TRBJ1-5; D uncertain. V was pared by 2 bases and J by 7 bases, with 16 bases between. The CDR3 has 15 amino acids. CDR1 is SGHDT, CDR2 YYEEEE, per germline. CDR3 sequence reads: CASSLSEDWIQPQHF. For the CDR3, the DNA is TGTGCCAGCAGCTTATCTGAGGACTGGATCCAGCCCCAGCATTTT.

This clonotype has only a few counts. The rearrangement links TRBV27 to TRBJ2-1, with 11 bases fitting TRBD1. The junction had 14 bases not matched to a gene; V was cut back by 4 bases and J by 0 bases. The CDR3 length is 20 residues. Germline V CDR1 and CDR2: MNHEY, SMNVEV (reference sequence). The CDR3 DNA is TGTGCCAGCAGTTGGAAACCGGGACAGGGGGTTCTAAGCTCCTACAATGAGCAGTTCTTC. Amino acid sequence: CASSWKPGQGVLSSYNEQFF.

In this sample, this clonotype turned up many times. In DNA form, the CDR3 reads TGTGCCAGCAGTACCCCAGCGAACTCCTACGAGCAGTACTTC. It codes for CASSTPANSYEQYF. The genes are TRBV28 and TRBJ2-7; D remains unclear. This CDR3 has 14 residues. V was trimmed by 5 bases and J by 0 bases, leaving 11 bases between them. CDR1 and CDR2 from the germline V gene are MDHEN and SYDVKM. Looking up the rest from reference TRBV28 and TRBJ2-7 gives the full variable domain: DVKVTQSSRYLVKRTGEKVFLECVQDMDHENMFWYRQDPGLGLRLIYFSYDVKMKEKGDIPEGYSVSREKKERFSLILESASTNQTSMYLCASSTPANSYEQYFGPGTRLTVT.

For this clonotype: Being one base from a much bigger clone, this may be a read error. This chain links TRBV7-3 with TRBJ2-3; TRBD2 agrees at 7 bases. J lost 5 bases, V lost 3 bases, and 11 bases had no gene match. There are 16 residues in the CDR3. Germline V gene sequence: CDR1 SGHTA, CDR2 FQGTGA. CDR3 DNA sequence: TGTGCCAGCAGCTTCATCAGCGGGACGGGAGTAGATACGCAGTATTTT. Its protein product is CASSFISGTGVDTQYF.

This clonotype was seen ten or more times. This chain uses TRBV19 with TRBJ2-4; the match to TRBD2 covers 9 bases. This CDR3 has 15 residues. Germline CDR1 is LNHDA and CDR2 is SQIVND (reference sequence). The trim removed 5 bases at V and 6 bases at J, leaving 8 bases unmatched. The CDR3 DNA follows: TGTGCCAGTAGTGGTAGCGGGAGATTTGGAAACATTCAGTACTTC. Encoded protein: CASSGSGRFGNIQYF.

In this sample, this clonotype turned up a few times. The chain combines TRBV28 with TRBJ1-5; no clear D gene. This CDR3 comprises 13 residues. Trimming pared 10 bases from V and 3 bases from J, leaving 13 bases between. The germline gives CDR1 MDHEN, CDR2 SYDVKM. CDR3 coding DNA: TGTGCCAACCAGAGGTCAGCCAATCAGCCCCAGCATTTT. Its protein product is CANQRSANQPQHF.

The sample holds a few counts of this clonotype. The chain has TRBV28 and TRBJ1-1; D may be TRBD1 (6 bases). Germline lookup yields CDR1 MDHEN and CDR2 SYDVKM. V was cut by 7 bases and J by 1 base, with 7 bases left in between. The CDR3 contains 12 residues. The CDR3 DNA reads as TGTGCCAGCACGACAGGGAACACTGAAGCTTTCTTT. Its protein is CASTTGNTEAFF.

This clonotype was found a few times. One end of the junction fails to match germline, which may point to a read error. The V and J genes are TRBV5-4 and TRBJ1-2; tentative D call: TRBD1 (5 bases). The CDR3 is made up of 12 amino acids. Germline V gives CDR1 SGHNT, CDR2 YYREEE (reference sequence). The CDR3 DNA reads TGTGCCAGCAGTTTGGACATCAACGGCTACACCTTC. Translated, it gives CASSLDINGYTF.

This clonotype was picked up many times. The gene calls are TRBV15 and TRBJ1-2; a weak D match, TRBD1 (5 bases). The germline V gene has CDR1 LNHNV and CDR2 YYDKDF (reference sequence). The CDR3 sequence is 14 residues long. Trimming took 0 bases from V and 8 from J, leaving 13 bases between them. CDR3 amino acids: CATSRDLAGKGYTF. The CDR3 bases are TGTGCCACCAGCAGAGATCTGGCAGGGAAAGGCTACACCTTC.

This clonotype was counted at least ten times. This sequence joins TRBV7-2 and TRBJ2-5; 11 bases are shared with TRBD2. There are 13 residues in the CDR3. Losses at the gene ends were 5 bases for V and 4 bases for J; bases not matched to a gene: 0. In germline, CDR1 is SGHTA, CDR2 FQGNSA. CDR3 in DNA: TGTGCCAGCAGCGGACTAGCGGGAGAGACCCAGTACTTC. Translating gives CASSGLAGETQYF.

This clonotype was seen repeatedly, ten times or more. The chain carries TRBV7-2 and TRBJ1-2; no clear D. Trimming took 4 bases from V and 4 from J, leaving 16 bases between them. The CDR3 is 15 residues long. The germline gives CDR1 SGHTA, CDR2 FQGNSA. The CDR3 is CASSSSAPDFYGYTF. In DNA form, the CDR3 reads TGTGCCAGCAGCTCAAGCGCCCCCGACTTCTATGGCTACACCTTC.

This clonotype was seen at least ten times. The chain joins TRBV7-2 to TRBJ2-1; a weak D match, TRBD1 (5 bases). Germline V lookup: CDR1 SGHTA, CDR2 FQGNSA. The V end was cut by 5 bases, the J end by 0 bases, with 14 bases between. The CDR3 consists of 16 residues. This chain's CDR3 is CASSPADSSSYNEQFF. In DNA, the CDR3 is TGTGCCAGCAGCCCGGCTGACAGTAGCTCCTACAATGAGCAGTTCTTC.

This clonotype turned up a few times. The rearrangement joins TRBV30 to TRBJ1-1; 7 bases line up with TRBD1. V was pared by 0 bases and J by 6 bases, with 7 bases of the junction left unmatched. Per germline, CDR1 GTSNPN and CDR2 SVGIG (reference sequence). CDR3 length: 14 residues. The CDR3 loop reads CAWSVRGLYSEAFF. CDR3 DNA: TGTGCCTGGAGTGTGAGGGGGCTGTACTCTGAAGCTTTCTTT. Full variable domain (remainder filled in from reference TRBV30 and TRBJ1-1): SQTIHQWPATLVQPVGSPLSLECTVEGTSNPNLYWYRQAAGRGLQLLFYSVGIGQISSEVPQNLSASRPQDRQFILSSKKLLLSDSGFYLCAWSVRGLYSEAFFGQGTRLTVV.

This clonotype was recorded many times. This chain joins TRBV20-1 and TRBJ2-1; 7 bases match TRBD2. Germline CDR1 DFQATT, CDR2 SNEGSKA (reference sequence). Trimming cost V 0 bases and J 7 bases; bases outside gene matches: 9. This CDR3 contains 15 residues. CDR3 in DNA: TGCAGTGCTAGAGATCTAAGCGGGAAGCCAAATGAGCAGTTCTTC. The encoded protein is CSARDLSGKPNEQFF.

This clonotype has ten or more counts. V gene TRBV7-2 combines with J gene TRBJ2-7, with D uncertain. This CDR3 contains 13 residues. V gave up 5 bases and J gave up 2 bases, with 10 bases separating them. The germline V gene has CDR1 SGHTA and CDR2 FQGNSA. CDR3 loop: CASSTYGPYEQYF. The CDR3 DNA follows: TGTGCCAGCAGCACCTACGGGCCCTACGAGCAGTACTTC.

This clonotype has ten or more counts. The V and J genes are TRBV7-9 and TRBJ1-3; no definite D call. Germline CDR1 is SEHNR and CDR2 is FQNEAQ (reference sequence). The CDR3 is 18 amino acids. Trimming stripped 6 bases from V and 0 bases from J, with 21 bases between. The CDR3 DNA follows: TGTGCCAGCAGTCAACCCCCAGTAGGCAGAGGCTCTGGAAACACCATATATTTT. This codes for CASSQPPVGRGSGNTIYF.

The table lists this clonotype with many counts. This rearrangement joins TRBV6-2 or TRBV6-3 to TRBJ2-3, with D uncertain. This CDR3 region has 14 residues. V lost 6 bases and J 0 bases, leaving 10 bases between the germline ends. Germline loops: CDR1 MNHEY, CDR2 SVGEGT. In DNA, the CDR3 is TGTGCCAGCAGCCGGACCCTCAGCACAGATACGCAGTATTTT. Protein product: CASSRTLSTDTQYF.

J is TRBJ1-2 and V is TRBV28; 7 bases line up with TRBD1. The V gene's germline CDR1 is MDHEN and CDR2 SYDVKM. The CDR3 is made up of 14 amino acids. V dropped 6 bases and J dropped 4; count of bases not matched to a gene: 8. CDR3 region: CASSHRGEVYGYTF. CDR3 DNA: TGTGCCAGCAGCCACAGGGGCGAGGTCTATGGCTACACCTTC.

This clonotype was seen ten or more times. This sequence joins TRBV7-8 and TRBJ1-1, with D maybe TRBD1 (5 bases). The CDR3 covers 15 residues. Trimming cost V 6 bases and J 0 bases, with 14 bases left between them. Per germline, CDR1 SGHVS and CDR2 FQNEAQ. CDR3 residues: CASSPFGAMNTEAFF. DNA of the CDR3: TGTGCCAGCAGTCCCTTCGGGGCCATGAACACTGAAGCTTTCTTT.

The chain joins TRBV19 to TRBJ1-5, with D unclear. Germline V gene data show CDR1 as LNHDA and CDR2 as SQIVND (reference sequence). The CDR3 is 12 residues long. V was cut by 3 bases and J by 4 bases, with 4 bases left in between. The DNA of the CDR3 is TGTGCCAGTAGTATTGTGAATCAGCCCCAGCATTTT. Translated, it gives CASSIVNQPQHF.

The V gene is TRBV20-1, the J gene TRBJ2-1; possibly TRBD2 for D (6 bases). Germline V lookup: CDR1 DFQATT, CDR2 SNEGSKA (reference sequence). This CDR3 spans 15 amino acids. The ends were cut back, 4 bases at V and 9 bases at J, with 22 bases in the middle. The CDR3 is CSATDYGGPPSEQFF. For the CDR3, the DNA is TGCAGTGCTACCGACTACGGGGGTCCTCCCAGTGAGCAGTTCTTC.

Turning to this clonotype: Sequence at one end of the junction differs from germline and may be a read error. This chain connects TRBV18 to TRBJ2-7; D is possibly TRBD2 (5 bases). The germline CDR1 and CDR2 sequences are KGHSH and LQKENI. CDR3 size: 16 residues. CDR3 region: CVSSLRGPVTMGEQYF. DNA for the CDR3: TGTGTCAGCTCCCTCAGAGGGCCGGTCACCATGGGCGAGCAGTACTTC.